The 11 T cell receptor beta chains reported below all come from one sample, sequenced in a study of siplizumab effects on memory and regulatory T cells. Profiling relied on immunoSEQ multiplex PCR, and the TCRdb table lists in-frame clones only, not all of them. The sample consists of 120,000 or so clones, roughly 92% of them appearing once. Material for sequencing was CD4+ T cells sorted from blood. These receptors came from a human donor in good health.

The chain joins TRBV6-5 to TRBJ2-5; 11 bases map to TRBD2. V shed 2 bases and J 3 bases; nucleotides not matched to a gene: 2. Per the germline V gene, CDR1 is MNHEY and CDR2 is SVGAGI. There are 15 residues in the CDR3. CDR3 DNA: TGTGCCAGCAGTTACCTAGCGGGGGGCAAAGAGACCCAGTACTTC. As protein: CASSYLAGGKETQYF.

The chain joins TRBV5-1 to TRBJ2-5; D is possibly TRBD1 (6 bases). The CDR3 spans 14 residues. Germline assignment: CDR1 SGHRS and CDR2 YFSETQ. Trimming cost V 2 bases and J 2 bases, with 10 bases left between them. The CDR3 region is CASSFPDSQETQYF. CDR3 bases: TGCGCCAGCAGCTTCCCGGACAGTCAAGAGACCCAGTACTTC.

The chain carries TRBV6-5 and TRBJ2-7; D remains unclear. CDR3 length: 15 amino acids. Per the germline V gene, CDR1 is MNHEY and CDR2 is SVGAGI. With 0 bases removed from V and 4 bases from J, the gap between germline ends came to 13 bases. The DNA of the CDR3 is TGTGCCAGCAGTTACTCGGGAAGATTGGGTTACGAGCAGTACTTC. It specifies CASSYSGRLGYEQYF.

V gene TRBV28 combines with J gene TRBJ2-3; the match to TRBD2 covers 10 bases. The V segment lost 2 bases and the J segment 1 base; nucleotides outside the gene matches: 6. From germline, CDR1 is MDHEN and CDR2 SYDVKM. The CDR3 is 17 amino acids. The CDR3 DNA follows: TGTGCCAGCAGTTTAATGCGAGCGGGGGGGCGCACAGATACGCAGTATTTT. Translation: CASSLMRAGGRTDTQYF.

The gene calls are TRBV13 and TRBJ2-5; tentatively, D is TRBD2 (6 bases). The CDR3 is 18 residues long. V was trimmed by 4 bases and J by 2 bases, leaving 23 bases between them. Germline loops: CDR1 PRHDT, CDR2 FYEKMQ (reference sequence). The CDR3 reads CASSSPLVGGATQETQYF. The DNA of the CDR3 is TGTGCCAGCAGCTCCCCGCTTGTAGGCGGGGCCACACAAGAGACCCAGTACTTC.

This chain links TRBV9 with TRBJ1-2; D might be TRBD1 (5 bases). Germline lookup yields CDR1 SGDLS and CDR2 YYNGEE. CDR3 length: 14 residues. V was clipped by 3 bases and J by 6 bases, with 15 bases between them. This CDR3 is CASSALGGADGYTF. CDR3 nucleotide sequence: TGTGCCAGCAGCGCGCTCGGAGGGGCTGATGGCTACACCTTC.

The genes are TRBV7-2 and TRBJ1-3; maybe TRBD1 (6 bases). Germline V gene lookup returns CDR1 SGHTA and CDR2 FQGNSA. The CDR3 totals 15 residues. Trimming stripped 0 bases from V and 4 bases from J, with 10 bases between. The CDR3 region is CASSLANRAGNTIYF. In DNA form, the CDR3 reads TGTGCCAGCAGCTTAGCGAACAGGGCCGGAAACACCATATATTTT.

This chain uses TRBV6-5 with TRBJ1-6; D gene unclear. Germline V gene data show CDR1 as MNHEY and CDR2 as SVGAGI. V lost 6 bases and J lost 7, with 13 bases in between. The CDR3 runs to 14 residues. DNA for the CDR3: TGTGCCAGCAGCTCGGCCTTGGGGAATTCACCCCTCCACTTT. Protein sequence: CASSSALGNSPLHF.

The rearrangement links TRBV5-1 to TRBJ2-5; 12 bases are shared with TRBD2. The J segment lost 1 base and the V segment lost 2 bases, leaving 9 bases of the junction unmatched. Looked up from germline, CDR1 is SGHRS and CDR2 is YFSETQ. This CDR3 is built from 18 residues. The CDR3 DNA is TGCGCCAGCAGCTTTCGTGAAAGGACTAGCGGGGTCCAAGAGACCCAGTACTTC. Translated, it gives CASSFRERTSGVQETQYF.

The gene calls are TRBV5-1 and TRBJ2-6, with TRBD1 identical over 8 bases. The length of the CDR3 is 15 residues. Germline CDR1 is SGHRS and CDR2 is YFSETQ. V was clipped by 3 bases and J by 4 bases; unmatched bases: 3. The CDR3 coding sequence is TGCGCCAGCAGCTATCAGGGGGCGGGGGCCAACGTCCTGACTTTC. It yields the protein CASSYQGAGANVLTF.

The CDR3: CASSRLTATHEAFF. CDR3 bases: TGTGCCAGCAGTCGGTTGACAGCCACGCATGAAGCTTTCTTT. This chain connects TRBV27 to TRBJ1-1, with a tentative D call TRBD1 (5 bases). This CDR3 is 14 amino acids long. V lost 5 bases and J 7 bases, leaving 17 bases between the germline ends. Germline V gives CDR1 MNHEY, CDR2 SMNVEV (reference sequence).